The 20 T cell receptor beta chains below were found in one sample sequenced in a study of T cell repertoires in cytomegalovirus infection. TCRdb reprocessed the reads with MiXCR, giving one entry per CDR3 protein. This sample has about 830,000 distinct CDR3 sequences, with over 25% found just once. Antigen specificity for these receptors is unknown. The source was cultured CD8+ T cells from PBMCs, collected from culture after CMV antigen stimulation. The receptors come from a human donor in good health (CMV status not recorded). Some clones in this sample may be carry-over from other donors' samples.

This chain joins TRBV6-5 and TRBJ2-2; the D gene is possibly TRBD2 (6 bases). Germline V gene lookup returns CDR1 MNHEY and CDR2 SVGAGI. The CDR3 consists of 15 residues. V shed 4 bases and J shed 6 bases, with 15 bases lying between them. For the CDR3, the DNA is TGTGCCAGCAGTTCATACAGCGGAGGGGCCGGGGAGCTGTTTTTT. Its protein product is CASSSYSGGAGELFF.

The V call is TRBV11-2, the J call TRBJ2-1; possible D gene TRBD1, 5 bases. This CDR3 region has 17 residues. The V end was cut by 0 bases, the J end by 0 bases, with 12 bases between. Germline CDR1 and CDR2: SGHAT and FQNNGV. DNA of the CDR3: TGTGCCAGCAGCTTAGATTTGAGGACAAGCTCCTACAATGAGCAGTTCTTC. Amino acids: CASSLDLRTSSYNEQFF.

The genes are TRBV19 and TRBJ1-2, with D possibly being TRBD1 (6 bases). Trimming removed 9 bases at V and 2 bases at J, with 13 bases between. Germline V gene lookup returns CDR1 LNHDA and CDR2 SQIVND (reference sequence). The CDR3 has 13 residues. The CDR3 region has the DNA TGTGCCAGGAAAGAAGGACAGAACTATGGCTACACCTTC. As protein: CARKEGQNYGYTF.

The CDR3 coding sequence is TGTGCCAGCAGTTACCAGGGAGTTAATCAGCCCCAGCATTTT. Translated, it gives CASSYQGVNQPQHF. V and J are TRBV27 and TRBJ1-5, with D possibly TRBD1 on 5 matching bases. With 4 bases removed from V and 4 bases from J, the gap between germline ends came to 11 bases. This CDR3 is 14 amino acids long. Germline assignment: CDR1 MNHEY and CDR2 SMNVEV (reference sequence).

V is TRBV5-6 and J is TRBJ1-4; D possibly corresponds to TRBD1 (6 bases). This CDR3 is built from 17 residues. Per germline, CDR1 SGHDT and CDR2 YYEEEE. V was pared by 1 base and J by 0 bases, with 13 bases between. The CDR3 sequence: CASSLTWDTATNEKLFF. The CDR3 bases are TGTGCCAGCAGCTTGACCTGGGACACCGCAACTAATGAAAAACTGTTTTTT.

The chain couples TRBV2 to TRBJ1-1, with 9 bases lining up with TRBD1. Germline V gene sequence: CDR1 SNHLY, CDR2 FYNNEI. The CDR3 has 14 residues. After removal of 5 bases from V and 5 bases from J, the junction contained 6 bases not matched to a gene. CDR3 in DNA: TGTGCCAGCAGTTGGACAGGGGATTATACTGAAGCTTTCTTT. Its translation is CASSWTGDYTEAFF. The full variable domain, with the rest looked up from reference TRBV2 and TRBJ1-1, is EPEVTQTPSHQVTQMGQEVILRCVPISNHLYFYWYRQILGQKVEFLVSFYNNEISEKSEIFDDQFSVERPDGSNFTLKIRSTKLEDSAMYFCASSWTGDYTEAFFGQGTRLTVV.

The rearrangement joins TRBV7-2 to TRBJ1-2, with 8 positions matching TRBD1. The V gene's germline CDR1 is SGHTA and CDR2 FQGNSA. With 10 bases clipped from V and 6 bases from J, the junction kept 10 bases outside the gene matches. The CDR3 is made up of 13 amino acids. The CDR3 protein is CAIPDREVNGYTF. The CDR3 region has the DNA TGTGCCATTCCGGACAGGGAGGTTAATGGCTACACCTTC.

V is TRBV27 and J is TRBJ2-3; 9 bases agree with TRBD1. CDR1 is MNHEY and CDR2 is SMNVEV in the germline V gene (reference sequence). V was pared by 5 bases and J by 2 bases, with 8 bases of the junction left unmatched. This CDR3 region has 16 residues. The CDR3 sequence is CASSPTGQGFTDTQYF. The CDR3 nucleotides are TGTGCCAGCAGTCCAACCGGACAGGGGTTCACAGATACGCAGTATTTT.

The V gene is TRBV7-9, the J gene TRBJ1-1; the D gene is possibly TRBD1 (6 bases). Trimming removed 5 bases from V and 10 bases from J, with 17 bases in between. Germline CDR1 SEHNR, CDR2 FQNEAQ (reference sequence). The CDR3 covers 13 residues. CDR3 amino acids: CASSEGGPPGAFF. The CDR3 nucleotides are TGTGCCAGCAGCGAGGGGGGCCCCCCGGGAGCTTTCTTT. Drawing the rest from reference TRBV7-9 and TRBJ1-1, the complete variable domain is DTGVSQNPRHKITKRGQNVTFRCDPISEHNRLYWYRQTLGQGPEFLTYFQNEAQLEKSRLLSDRFSAERPKGSFSTLEIQRTEQGDSAMYLCASSEGGPPGAFFGQGTRLTVV.

The rearrangement links TRBV7-9 to TRBJ2-1; 7 bases match TRBD1. V lost 7 bases and J lost 1; bases outside the gene matches: 4. The germline CDR1 and CDR2 sequences are SEHNR and FQNEAQ (reference sequence). The CDR3 is 14 residues long. For the CDR3, the DNA is TGTGCCAGCATCGAGGGGGCTTCCTACAATGAGCAGTTCTTC. Translation gives CASIEGASYNEQFF. The full variable domain, completed using reference TRBV7-9 and TRBJ2-1, is DTGVSQNPRHKITKRGQNVTFRCDPISEHNRLYWYRQTLGQGPEFLTYFQNEAQLEKSRLLSDRFSAERPKGSFSTLEIQRTEQGDSAMYLCASIEGASYNEQFFGPGTRLTVL.

The J gene is TRBJ1-5, the V gene TRBV20-1, with D tentatively TRBD1 (5 bases). V was trimmed by 6 bases and J by 0 bases, leaving 15 bases between them. The germline V gene encodes CDR1 DFQATT and CDR2 SNEGSKA (reference sequence). This CDR3 has 15 amino acids. CDR3 in amino acids: CSARAGVHSNQPQHF. DNA of the CDR3: TGCAGTGCCAGGGCGGGGGTCCATAGCAATCAGCCCCAGCATTTT.

This clonotype has at least ten counts. The chain combines TRBV7-9 with TRBJ2-5, with D possibly TRBD2 on 6 matching bases. The germline CDR1 and CDR2 sequences are SEHNR and FQNEAQ (reference sequence). This CDR3 has 14 residues. The V and J ends lost 5 bases and 2 bases respectively, with 12 bases between them. The CDR3 protein is CASSTRGKQETQYF. CDR3 sequence (DNA): TGTGCCAGCAGCACTCGGGGGAAACAAGAGACCCAGTACTTC.

The chain has TRBV6-2 or TRBV6-3 and TRBJ1-1; TRBD1 matches 7 bases. The ends lost 2 bases at V and 0 bases at J; junction bases unmatched: 12. The germline CDR1 and CDR2 sequences are MNHEY and SVGEGT. The CDR3 is 18 amino acids. In DNA form, the CDR3 reads TGTGCCAGCAGTTACCCACGACAGGGAGAATCGTTGAACACTGAAGCTTTCTTT. Its translation is CASSYPRQGESLNTEAFF.

The genes are TRBV27 and TRBJ1-2; D is possibly TRBD1 (5 bases). Looked up from germline, CDR1 is MNHEY and CDR2 is SMNVEV (reference sequence). The length of the CDR3 is 15 residues. V was trimmed by 1 base and J by 4 bases, leaving 13 bases between them. CDR3 in DNA: TGTGCCAGCAGTTTATACCCCGACAGCCCCTATGGCTACACCTTC. It codes for CASSLYPDSPYGYTF.

The chain carries TRBV6-2 or TRBV6-3 and TRBJ2-1; TRBD2 might be the D (6 bases). Deletions cut 6 bases from V and 2 bases from J, with 14 bases between. The CDR3 extends over 15 amino acids. Germline lookup yields CDR1 MNHEY and CDR2 SVGEGT. CDR3 DNA sequence: TGTGCCAGCAGATCCCGGGACTTAGCCTACAATGAGCAGTTCTTC. Translated, it gives CASRSRDLAYNEQFF.

Of note for this clonotype: One end of the junction varies from germline; a read error may be responsible. The chain carries TRBV4-1 and TRBJ2-1, with TRBD2 identical over 12 bases. CDR1 and CDR2 (germline): MGHRA, YSYEKL. CDR3 length: 17 residues. The CDR3 bases are TGCGCCAACAGCCAACCCCGGACTAGCGGGGACTACAATGAGCAGTTCTTC. Residues: CANSQPRTSGDYNEQFF.

CDR3 in DNA: TGTGCCAGCTCACTGGAAGGAGGGGGCCAGCAGCCCCAGCATTTT. This encodes CASSLEGGGQQPQHF. The chain is built from TRBV18 and TRBJ1-5; TRBD1 aligns across 7 bases. The trim removed 4 bases at V and 7 bases at J, leaving 10 bases unmatched. The length of the CDR3 is 15 residues. CDR1 and CDR2 from the germline V gene are KGHSH and LQKENI. Drawing the rest from reference TRBV18 and TRBJ1-5, the complete variable domain is NAGVMQNPRHLVRRRGQEARLRCSPMKGHSHVYWYRQLPEEGLKFMVYLQKENIIDESGMPKERFSAEFPKEGPSILRIQQVVRGDSAAYFCASSLEGGGQQPQHFGDGTRLSIL.

The chain combines TRBV4-1 with TRBJ2-1; 10 bases match TRBD1. This CDR3 is built from 16 residues. CDR1 is MGHRA, CDR2 YSYEKL, per germline. Germline trimming cut 3 bases from V and 4 bases from J; bases unmatched to any gene: 6. Here the CDR3 DNA reads TGCGCCAGCAGCCACCCCGGGACAGGGGTTTACAATGAGCAGTTCTTC. Amino acid sequence: CASSHPGTGVYNEQFF.

The CDR3 loop is CASSYEVASPLHF. DNA for the CDR3: TGTGCCAGCAGCTATGAAGTAGCGAGCCCGCTGCATTTT. This sequence joins TRBV7-6 and TRBJ1-5; D unresolved. The germline CDR1 and CDR2 sequences are SGHVS and FNYEAQ. The CDR3 length is 13 residues. Trimming stripped 4 bases from V and 15 bases from J, with 19 bases between.

This clonotype turned up a few times. The chain employs TRBV12-3 or TRBV12-4 and TRBJ2-3; D gene uncertain. The CDR3 loop spans 14 amino acids. The V end was cut by 3 bases, the J end by 4 bases, with 11 bases between. The CDR3: CASSLQVTPDTQYF. CDR3 nucleotides: TGTGCCAGCAGTTTGCAGGTCACACCAGATACGCAGTATTTT.